This T cell receptor beta chain was observed in a study of identical twins (dated by TCRdb to 2016 to 2017). General notes on the study: TCR alpha and beta repertoires from monozygotic twins, unrelated adults of various ages and cord blood were deep-sequenced to test whether fetal clonotypes persist. Replicate twin experiments were performed at different times using different library preparation protocols to rule out contamination. What the research found in general, with its limitations: Zero-insertion analyses could be partly confounded by invariant T cells such as MAIT and iNKT, though diverse VJ usage argued against such confounding for most clonotypes. Abundant cord blood beta clonotypes had fewer insertions, young adult naive repertoires showed a similar but weaker trend, and memory repertoires showed no such trend. Because the same donors could not be followed over many years, the conclusions depended on cross-sectional statistical analysis. In monozygotic twins, recombination models systematically underestimated out-of-frame TCR alpha sharing, but the models matched the sharing seen between unrelated individuals. Compared with coincidental sharing between unrelated individuals, out-of-frame TCR alpha sequences shared between twins had an excess of sequences with low generation probability. The excess sharing between twins in beta out-of-frame sequences was weaker because fewer shared sequences reduced the signal-to-noise ratio.

As to this clonotype: Its recognized antigen is unknown. Per-base qualities were not stored, and no clone one base away is much larger.

The CDR3 numbers 17 residues from cysteine through phenylalanine. Just CDR3 DNA is preserved here, 51 bases in frame from base 1. Trimming leaves V shorter by 8 bases and J shorter by 0 bases, with the junction holding 13 bases beyond the gene matches. Every donor in the study was a healthy Caucasian. Three pairs of female monozygotic twins, all aged about 18 to 30 years, made up the twin cohort. Positive isolation kits from Invitrogen were used to isolate the CD4+ and CD8+ T cell populations. The library was obtained by 5' RACE. The instrument was an Illumina HiSeq 2000. Template switching added a universal primer binding site, and the final cDNA carried a unique molecular identifier that allowed TCR cDNA molecules to be counted accurately. First-strand cDNA for TCR alpha and beta chains was synthesized from specific primers in the conserved constant-segment region. Each cDNA library was double barcoded, with a SMART-Mk sample barcode plus Illumina barcodes, to control for contamination. TruSeq adapter sequences along with Illumina sample barcodes were introduced in two successive PCR steps. TCR alpha and beta cDNA libraries were sequenced on the Illumina HiSeq platform with custom primers. The paper's data handling went like this. MiGEC was used to process raw reads and extract unique molecular identifiers, and MiXCR was used to find CDR3 positions. Recombination models were inferred per individual with the repgenHMM and IGoR tools using an EM algorithm. Shared clonotype analysis was performed with the tcR package in R, normalizing sharing by the product of cloneset sizes. To study raw recombination free of thymic and clonal selection effects, out-of-frame nonproductive sequences were analyzed. Through fastp at Q25 and MiXCR, TCRdb rebuilt clones from the public reads, retaining in-frame beta chains. When rows share a CDR3 protein, they turn into one entry using the most common DNA and genes. V and J calls and clone size were set by TCRdb, not the authors. In all, the sample holds more than 400,000 distinct CDR3 sequences, and 12% to 15% of those were seen once. The ten biggest clones cover roughly 0.46% of the sample.

In addition, the sample was reused for a study of yellow fever vaccine responses in identical twins. From the second report: According to the authors, in identical twins the way T cells responded to vaccination appeared partly convergent and partly personalized. In identical twins, the study followed T cell clones that responded to the vaccine with precision.

The rearranged segments are TRBV12-3 or TRBV12-4 and TRBJ2-1, and 7 junctional nucleotides match TRBD2. This TCR was recovered from a woman between 18 and 30 years old in good health. Sequenced: CD4+ T cells sorted from blood. CDR3 sequence: CASGRWGGGSSYNEQFF. The base sequence is TGTGCCAGCGGCCGGTGGGGGGGAGGGAGCTCCTACAATGAGCAGTTCTTC.